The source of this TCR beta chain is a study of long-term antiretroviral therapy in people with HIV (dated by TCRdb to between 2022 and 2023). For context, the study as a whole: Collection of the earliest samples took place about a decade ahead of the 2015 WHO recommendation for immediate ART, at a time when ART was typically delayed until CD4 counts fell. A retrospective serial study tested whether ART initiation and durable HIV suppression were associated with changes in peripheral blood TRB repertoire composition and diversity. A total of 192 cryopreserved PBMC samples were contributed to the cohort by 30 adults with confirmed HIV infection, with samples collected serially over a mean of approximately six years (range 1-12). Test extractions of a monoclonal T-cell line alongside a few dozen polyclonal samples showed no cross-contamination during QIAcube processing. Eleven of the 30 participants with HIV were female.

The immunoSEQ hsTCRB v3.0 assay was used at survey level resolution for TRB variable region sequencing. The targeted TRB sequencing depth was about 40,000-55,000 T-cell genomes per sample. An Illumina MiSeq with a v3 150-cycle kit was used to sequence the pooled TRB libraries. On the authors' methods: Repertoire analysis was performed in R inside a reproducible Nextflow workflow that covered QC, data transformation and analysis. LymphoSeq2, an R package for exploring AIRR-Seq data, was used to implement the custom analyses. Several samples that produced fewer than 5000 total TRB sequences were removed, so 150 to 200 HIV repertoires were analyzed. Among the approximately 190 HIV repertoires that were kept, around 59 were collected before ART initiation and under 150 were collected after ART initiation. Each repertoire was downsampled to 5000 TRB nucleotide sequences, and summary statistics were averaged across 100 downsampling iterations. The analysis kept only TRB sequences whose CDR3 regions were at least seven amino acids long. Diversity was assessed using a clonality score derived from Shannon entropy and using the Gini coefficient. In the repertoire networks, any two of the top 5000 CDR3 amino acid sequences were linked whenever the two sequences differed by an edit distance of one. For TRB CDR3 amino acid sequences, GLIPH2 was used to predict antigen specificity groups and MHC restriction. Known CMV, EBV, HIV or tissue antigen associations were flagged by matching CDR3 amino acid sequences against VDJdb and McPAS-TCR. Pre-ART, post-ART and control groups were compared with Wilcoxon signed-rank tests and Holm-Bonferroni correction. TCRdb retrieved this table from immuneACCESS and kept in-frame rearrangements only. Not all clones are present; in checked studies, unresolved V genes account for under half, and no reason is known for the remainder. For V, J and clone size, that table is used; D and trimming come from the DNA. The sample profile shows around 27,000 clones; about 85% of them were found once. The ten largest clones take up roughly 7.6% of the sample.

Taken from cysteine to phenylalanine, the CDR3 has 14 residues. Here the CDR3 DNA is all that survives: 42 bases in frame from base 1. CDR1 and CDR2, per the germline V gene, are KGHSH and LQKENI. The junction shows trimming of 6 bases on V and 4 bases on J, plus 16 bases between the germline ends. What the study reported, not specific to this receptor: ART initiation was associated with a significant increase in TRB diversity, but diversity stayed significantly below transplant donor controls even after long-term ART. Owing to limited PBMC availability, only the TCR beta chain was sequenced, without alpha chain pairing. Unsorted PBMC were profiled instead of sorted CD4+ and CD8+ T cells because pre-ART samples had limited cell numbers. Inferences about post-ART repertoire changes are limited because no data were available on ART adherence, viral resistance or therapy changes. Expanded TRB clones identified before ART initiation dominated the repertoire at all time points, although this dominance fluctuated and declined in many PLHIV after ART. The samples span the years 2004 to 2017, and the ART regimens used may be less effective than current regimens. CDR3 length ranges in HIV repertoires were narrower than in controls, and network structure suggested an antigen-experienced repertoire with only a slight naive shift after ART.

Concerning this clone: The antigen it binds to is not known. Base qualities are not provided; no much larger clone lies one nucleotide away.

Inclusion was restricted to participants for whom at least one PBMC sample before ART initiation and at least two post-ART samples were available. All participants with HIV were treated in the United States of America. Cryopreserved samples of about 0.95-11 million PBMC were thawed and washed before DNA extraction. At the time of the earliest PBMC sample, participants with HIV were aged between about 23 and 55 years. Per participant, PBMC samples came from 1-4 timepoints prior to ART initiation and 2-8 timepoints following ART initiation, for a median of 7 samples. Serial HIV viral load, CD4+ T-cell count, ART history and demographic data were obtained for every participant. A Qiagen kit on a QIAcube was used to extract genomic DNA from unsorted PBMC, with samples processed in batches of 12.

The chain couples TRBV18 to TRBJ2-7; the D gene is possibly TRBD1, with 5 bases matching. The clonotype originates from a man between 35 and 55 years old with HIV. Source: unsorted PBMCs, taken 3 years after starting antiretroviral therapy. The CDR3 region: CASSADNQPYEQYF. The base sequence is TGTGCCAGCTCCGCGGACAACCAGCCTTACGAGCAGTACTTC.